Listed below are T cell receptor beta chains from one sample, sequenced in a study of blood T cell repertoires in COVID-19. TCRdb's table, derived via immunoSEQ multiplex PCR, lists solely in-frame clones and lacks some. The repertoire holds 120,000 to 150,000 clones, about 90% seen once, with about 4% in the top ten. Material for sequencing was PBMCs or T cells enriched from blood (not recorded which). The receptors shown here come from a woman in her 40s who had been exposed to COVID-19. Both conserved end residues are trimmed from each CDR3. Each record gives: CDR3 protein, V gene, J gene.

cdr3_aa: ASSARGGAAANEQF
v_call: TRBV2
j_call: TRBJ2-1

cdr3_aa: ASRPGQGGYGYT
v_call: TRBV6-5
j_call: TRBJ1-2

cdr3_aa: ASSVPDRATEKLF
v_call: TRBV9
j_call: TRBJ1-4

cdr3_aa: ASRAGGPTNYGYT
v_call: TRBV28
j_call: TRBJ1-2

cdr3_aa: ASSFPNQPQH
v_call: TRBV27
j_call: TRBJ1-5

cdr3_aa: ASSGLGYGELF
v_call: TRBV28
j_call: TRBJ2-2

cdr3_aa: ASGLGAANTGELF
v_call: TRBV12-5
j_call: TRBJ2-2

cdr3_aa: ASSFGGASTDTQY
v_call: TRBV27
j_call: TRBJ2-3

cdr3_aa: ASSLRGEQY
v_call: TRBV28
j_call: TRBJ2-7

cdr3_aa: AIIPSTGNTEAF
v_call: TRBV10-3
j_call: TRBJ1-1

cdr3_aa: SVLLLQGAREQY
v_call: TRBV29-1
j_call: TRBJ2-7

cdr3_aa: ASSFIRGGGNTEAF
v_call: TRBV5-4
j_call: TRBJ1-1

cdr3_aa: ASSLAGGQWGTDTQY
v_call: TRBV5-4
j_call: TRBJ2-3

cdr3_aa: ASSYRRYYEQY
v_call: TRBV6-5
j_call: TRBJ2-7

cdr3_aa: ASSFSRGPRSDQPQH
v_call: TRBV28
j_call: TRBJ1-5

cdr3_aa: ASSPPGLDAGELF
v_call: TRBV5-1
j_call: TRBJ2-2

cdr3_aa: ASSQVYPGRRSEQY
v_call: TRBV4-1
j_call: TRBJ2-7

cdr3_aa: ASSEPQGARSPLH
v_call: TRBV28
j_call: TRBJ1-6

cdr3_aa: ASSGSGGAYEQY
v_call: TRBV9
j_call: TRBJ2-7

cdr3_aa: ASSFKGTEAF
v_call: TRBV27
j_call: TRBJ1-1

cdr3_aa: ASSFLGRGNTIY
v_call: TRBV7-9
j_call: TRBJ1-3

cdr3_aa: ASSPPVSGRAWLGEQF
v_call: TRBV5-6
j_call: TRBJ2-1

cdr3_aa: ASGLTTGGTNEKLF
v_call: TRBV12-5
j_call: TRBJ1-4

cdr3_aa: ASSLDSLIFGYT
v_call: TRBV5-1
j_call: TRBJ1-2

cdr3_aa: ASSVRENTEAF
v_call: TRBV5-1
j_call: TRBJ1-1

cdr3_aa: ASSKKRALTSGSTKNIQY
v_call: TRBV21-1
j_call: TRBJ2-4

cdr3_aa: ATLFTGELF
v_call: TRBV19
j_call: TRBJ2-2

cdr3_aa: ASSGPQANYGYT
v_call: TRBV3-1/TRBV3-2
j_call: TRBJ1-2

cdr3_aa: ASSSSGRGAYTDTQY
v_call: TRBV7-2
j_call: TRBJ2-3

cdr3_aa: ASSDQNMNTEAF
v_call: TRBV6-1
j_call: TRBJ1-1

cdr3_aa: ASSYRQGGNYDSPLH
v_call: TRBV6-2/TRBV6-3
j_call: TRBJ1-6

cdr3_aa: ASSLELSGDLTGELF
v_call: TRBV11-2
j_call: TRBJ2-2

cdr3_aa: AISAPVTSATYNEQF
v_call: TRBV10-3
j_call: TRBJ2-1

cdr3_aa: ASSLGSNSSYEQY
v_call: TRBV5-1
j_call: TRBJ2-7

cdr3_aa: ASSRNGQGQGTEAF
v_call: TRBV7-9
j_call: TRBJ1-1

cdr3_aa: ATKTGGLDNSPLH
v_call: TRBV15
j_call: TRBJ1-6

cdr3_aa: ASSEEGGSRTQY
v_call: TRBV25-1
j_call: TRBJ2-5

cdr3_aa: ASSPLGLAGETQY
v_call: TRBV5-1
j_call: TRBJ2-5

cdr3_aa: ASSPRGQTPTPRDTQY
v_call: TRBV7-6
j_call: TRBJ2-3

cdr3_aa: ASSYRAAGGVHEQY
v_call: TRBV6-5
j_call: TRBJ2-7

cdr3_aa: ASSPPGLAANEQF
v_call: TRBV18
j_call: TRBJ2-1

cdr3_aa: ASSLTPSGGYEQY
v_call: TRBV7-2
j_call: TRBJ2-7

cdr3_aa: ASSAEGEANYGYT
v_call: TRBV18
j_call: TRBJ1-2

cdr3_aa: ASSPRDSYREQY
v_call: TRBV7-2
j_call: TRBJ2-7

cdr3_aa: ASSPGTGVYTGELF
v_call: TRBV4-1
j_call: TRBJ2-2

cdr3_aa: ASSSDPGEVLNQPQH
v_call: TRBV7-9
j_call: TRBJ1-5

cdr3_aa: ASSVRQAHGYT
v_call: TRBV9
j_call: TRBJ1-2

cdr3_aa: ASSPGPGQGYGYT
v_call: TRBV5-1
j_call: TRBJ1-2

cdr3_aa: ASRSGSYEQY
v_call: TRBV7-2
j_call: TRBJ2-7

cdr3_aa: ASSQDLGTGDTGELF
v_call: TRBV4-3
j_call: TRBJ2-2

cdr3_aa: ASSLSPGQGWSYT
v_call: TRBV27
j_call: TRBJ1-2

cdr3_aa: ASSLEGVRSYEQY
v_call: TRBV7-9
j_call: TRBJ2-7

cdr3_aa: ATSDPRIRTTEAF
v_call: TRBV24-1
j_call: TRBJ1-1

cdr3_aa: ASSGGRSSGNTIY
v_call: TRBV5-4
j_call: TRBJ1-3